This TCR beta chain is drawn from a study of T cell repertoires in cytomegalovirus infection (dated by TCRdb to the late 2010s). At the level of the whole study: Because public TCR beta signatures pointed to carriage of CMV infection together with the matching HLA type, the HLA type of each donor mattered for the analysis.

V is pared back by 5 bases and J by 2 bases, with 14 bases lying between the germline termini. Taken from the germline V gene (reference sequence), the CDR1 and CDR2 loops are SEHNR and FQNEAQ. The CDR3 measures 15 amino acids from cysteine to phenylalanine. The DNA shown is the 45-base CDR3, in frame from base 1. There are many counts of this clonotype. The antigen it binds to is not known. Base qualities were left out, and no much larger clone turns up one base away. The sample was run on an Illumina HiSeq 1500. The public reads were reanalyzed by TCRdb: fastp trimming at Q25, MiXCR alignment, in-frame beta chains only. Every entry covers one CDR3 protein and lists the most common genes and DNA from its rows. The sample profile shows roughly 100,000 distinct CDR3 sequences; approximately 16% of them were found once. Clones ranked in the top ten supply over 8% of the sample. Broad study findings and their caveats: In the ex vivo response, HLA-C-restricted CMV-specific TCR beta clonotypes were dominant, and in two of eight donors the single most frequent clonotype came from this HLA-C-restricted group. Cumulative frequency of public TCR beta family members discriminated carriers of CMV infection plus the relevant HLA type in this cohort and an independent roughly 340-donor cohort.

The chain was built from TRBV7-9 and TRBJ2-3; a tentative D match to TRBD1 spans 6 bases. The sample taken for sequencing was PBMCs. The receptor's source is a human donor in good health (CMV status not recorded). Some clones in this sample may be carry-over from other donors' samples. The encoded CDR3 is CASSPPDRTTDTQYF. The nucleotide sequence is TGTGCCAGCAGCCCCCCGGACAGAACCACAGATACGCAGTATTTT.